This TCR beta chain appears in the sequencing data of a study of blood T cell repertoires in COVID-19. Study-level background: COVID-19 samples from acute and convalescent phases originated in the United States, Italy and Spain.

This clone showed up just once. The germline V gene has CDR1 SSHAT and CDR2 FNYEAQ (reference sequence). J lost 2 bases, V lost 6 bases, and 4 bases had no gene match. This CDR3 contains 15 residues. Recruits, aged about 18 to 90 years, lived in 24 US areas. Assignments of participants to cohorts depended upon their own reported clinical history. As originally analysed: The authors estimated nucleated cell counts from reference gene primer amplification. Using immunoSEQ multiplex PCR, the repertoire was profiled, and TCRdb retains in-frame clones only, with some absent. For V, J and clone size, that table is used; D and trimming come from the DNA. Among roughly 170,000 clones, approximately 81% were seen once, and the ten largest hold 15% to 20%.

The chain uses TRBV7-7 and TRBJ2-1; 10 bases agree with TRBD1. The sequenced material came from PBMCs or T cells enriched from blood (not recorded which). The source is a man aged 60 to 69 who had recovered from COVID-19. The CDR3 here is CASSKDRGPYNEQFF. Written as DNA, the CDR3 is TGTGCCAGCAGTAAAGACAGGGGGCCCTACAATGAGCAGTTCTTC.